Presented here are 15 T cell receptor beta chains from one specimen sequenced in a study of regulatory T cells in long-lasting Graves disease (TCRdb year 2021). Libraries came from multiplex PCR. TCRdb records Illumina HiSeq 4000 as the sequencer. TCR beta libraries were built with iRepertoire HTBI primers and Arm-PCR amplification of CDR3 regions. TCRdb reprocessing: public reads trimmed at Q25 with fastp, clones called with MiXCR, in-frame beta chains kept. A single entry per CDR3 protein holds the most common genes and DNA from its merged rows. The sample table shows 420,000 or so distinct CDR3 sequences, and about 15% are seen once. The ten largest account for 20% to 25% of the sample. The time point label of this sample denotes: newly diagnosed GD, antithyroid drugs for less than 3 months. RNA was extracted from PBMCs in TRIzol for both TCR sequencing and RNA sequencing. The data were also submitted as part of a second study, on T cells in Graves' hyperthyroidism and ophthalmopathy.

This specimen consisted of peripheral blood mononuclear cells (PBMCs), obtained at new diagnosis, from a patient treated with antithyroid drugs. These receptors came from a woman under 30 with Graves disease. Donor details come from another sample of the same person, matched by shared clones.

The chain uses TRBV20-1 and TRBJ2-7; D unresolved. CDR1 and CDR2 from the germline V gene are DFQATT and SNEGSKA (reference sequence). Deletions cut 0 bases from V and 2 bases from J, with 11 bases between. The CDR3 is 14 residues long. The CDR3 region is CSAREANSAYEQYF. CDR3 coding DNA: TGCAGTGCTAGAGAGGCCAATTCCGCCTACGAGCAGTACTTC.

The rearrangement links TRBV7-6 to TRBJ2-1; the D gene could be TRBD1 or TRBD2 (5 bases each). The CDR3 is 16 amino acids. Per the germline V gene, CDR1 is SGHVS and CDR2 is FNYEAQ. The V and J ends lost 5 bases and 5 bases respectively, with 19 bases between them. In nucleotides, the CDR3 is TGTGCCAGCAGCGATAAGCGCCCCGGGACGAACAATGAGCAGTTCTTC. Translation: CASSDKRPGTNNEQFF.

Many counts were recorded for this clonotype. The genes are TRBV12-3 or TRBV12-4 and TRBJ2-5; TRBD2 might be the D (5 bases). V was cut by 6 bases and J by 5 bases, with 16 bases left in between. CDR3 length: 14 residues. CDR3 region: CASSSAGIWETQYF. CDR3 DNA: TGTGCCAGCAGCTCGGCCGGGATCTGGGAGACCCAGTACTTC.

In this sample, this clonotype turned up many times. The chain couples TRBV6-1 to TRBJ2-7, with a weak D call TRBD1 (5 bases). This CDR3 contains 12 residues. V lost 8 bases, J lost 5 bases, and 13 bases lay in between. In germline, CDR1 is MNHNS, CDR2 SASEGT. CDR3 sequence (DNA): TGTGCCAGCTTTGACAGAAGGAACGAGCAGTACTTC. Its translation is CASFDRRNEQYF.

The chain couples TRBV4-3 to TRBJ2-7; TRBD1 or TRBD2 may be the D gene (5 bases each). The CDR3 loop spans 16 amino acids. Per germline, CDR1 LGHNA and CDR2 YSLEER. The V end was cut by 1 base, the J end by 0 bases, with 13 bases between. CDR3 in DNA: TGCGCCAGCAGCCAAGGTCTATCAGGGAGCTCCTACGAGCAGTACTTC. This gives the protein CASSQGLSGSSYEQYF.

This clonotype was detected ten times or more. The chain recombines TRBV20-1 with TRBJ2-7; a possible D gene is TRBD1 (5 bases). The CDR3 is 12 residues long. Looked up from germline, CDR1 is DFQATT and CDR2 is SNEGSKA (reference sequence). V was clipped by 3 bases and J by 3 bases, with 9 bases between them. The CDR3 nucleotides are TGCAGTGCTAGCCCAGGGTACTACGAGCAGTACTTC. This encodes CSASPGYYEQYF.

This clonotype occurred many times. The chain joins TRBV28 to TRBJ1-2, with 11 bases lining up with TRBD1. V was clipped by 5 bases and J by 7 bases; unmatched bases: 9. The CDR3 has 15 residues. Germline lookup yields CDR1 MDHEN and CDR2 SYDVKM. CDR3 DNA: TGTGCCAGCAGTCCAACCGGACAGGGGGCACCTGGCTACACCTTC. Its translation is CASSPTGQGAPGYTF.

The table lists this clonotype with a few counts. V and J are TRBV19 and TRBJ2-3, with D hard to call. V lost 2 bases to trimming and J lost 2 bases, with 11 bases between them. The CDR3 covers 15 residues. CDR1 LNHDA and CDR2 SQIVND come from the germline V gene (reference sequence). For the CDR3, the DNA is TGTGCCAGTAGTATAACGGGCACTTACACAGATACGCAGTATTTT. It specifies CASSITGTYTDTQYF.

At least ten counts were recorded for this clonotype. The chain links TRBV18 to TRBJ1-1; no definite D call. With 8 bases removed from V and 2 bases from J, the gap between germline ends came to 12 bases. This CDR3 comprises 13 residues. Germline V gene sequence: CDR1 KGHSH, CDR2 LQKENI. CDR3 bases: TGTGCCAGCAGCCCCGATCTAAACACTGAAGCTTTCTTT. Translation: CASSPDLNTEAFF.

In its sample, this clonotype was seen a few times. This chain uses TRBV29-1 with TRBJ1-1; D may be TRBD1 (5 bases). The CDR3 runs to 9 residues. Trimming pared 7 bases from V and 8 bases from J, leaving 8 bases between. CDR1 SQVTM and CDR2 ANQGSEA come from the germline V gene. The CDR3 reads CSGGREAFF. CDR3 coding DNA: TGCAGCGGGGGCAGGGAAGCTTTCTTT. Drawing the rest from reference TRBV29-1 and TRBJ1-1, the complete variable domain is SAVISQKPSRDICQRGTSLTIQCQVDSQVTMMFWYRQQPGQSLTLIATANQGSEATYESGFVIDKFPISRPNLTFSTLTVSNMSPEDSSIYLCSGGREAFFGQGTRLTVV.

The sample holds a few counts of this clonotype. The CDR3 DNA sequence: TGCGCCAGCAACGGGAGGTCTAGCACAGATACGCAGTATTTT. Its protein product is CASNGRSSTDTQYF. The gene calls are TRBV5-1 and TRBJ2-3; 7 bases agree with TRBD2. The ends lost 6 bases at V and 0 bases at J; junction bases unmatched: 4. The CDR3 has 14 amino acids. The germline CDR1 and CDR2 sequences are SGHRS and YFSETQ.

This CDR3 is CASSSGGRDYGYTF. The CDR3 nucleotides are TGTGCCAGCAGTTCCGGGGGGCGAGACTATGGCTACACCTTC. The V call is TRBV6-9, the J call TRBJ1-2, with TRBD1 as a possible D gene (6 bases). From germline, CDR1 is MNHGY and CDR2 SVAAGI. V lost 4 bases and J 3 bases, leaving 12 bases between the germline ends. This CDR3 is built from 14 residues.

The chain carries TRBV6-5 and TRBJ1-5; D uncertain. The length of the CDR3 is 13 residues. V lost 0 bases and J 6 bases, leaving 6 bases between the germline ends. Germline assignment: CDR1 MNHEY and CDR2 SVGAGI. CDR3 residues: CASSYSAGQPQHF. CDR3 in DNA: TGTGCCAGCAGTTACTCCGCAGGTCAGCCCCAGCATTTT.

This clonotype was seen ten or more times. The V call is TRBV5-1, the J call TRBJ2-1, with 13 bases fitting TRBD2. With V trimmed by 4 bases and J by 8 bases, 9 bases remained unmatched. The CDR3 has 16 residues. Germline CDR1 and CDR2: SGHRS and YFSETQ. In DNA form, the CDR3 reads TGCGCCAGCAGCCCCGAAACTAGCGGGAGGGCCTATGAGCAGTTCTTC. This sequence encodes CASSPETSGRAYEQFF. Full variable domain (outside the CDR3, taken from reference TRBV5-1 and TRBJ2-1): KAGVTQTPRYLIKTRGQQVTLSCSPISGHRSVSWYQQTPGQGLQFLFEYFSETQRNKGNFPGRFSGRQFSNSRSEMNVSTLELGDSALYLCASSPETSGRAYEQFFGPGTRLTVL.

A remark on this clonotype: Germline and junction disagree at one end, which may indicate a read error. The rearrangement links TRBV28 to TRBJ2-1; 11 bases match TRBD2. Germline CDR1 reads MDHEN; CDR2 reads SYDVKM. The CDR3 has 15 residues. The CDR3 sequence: CASSQLGGTSGPKVF. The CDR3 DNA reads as TGTGCCAGCAGCCAACTGGGTGGGACTAGCGGCCCCAAGGTCTTC. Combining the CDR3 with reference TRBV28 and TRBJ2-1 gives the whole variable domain DVKVTQSSRYLVKRTGEKVFLECVQDMDHENMFWYRQDPGLGLRLIYFSYDVKMKEKGDIPEGYSVSREKKERFSLILESASTNQTSMYLCASSQLGGTSGPKVFGPGTRLTVL.